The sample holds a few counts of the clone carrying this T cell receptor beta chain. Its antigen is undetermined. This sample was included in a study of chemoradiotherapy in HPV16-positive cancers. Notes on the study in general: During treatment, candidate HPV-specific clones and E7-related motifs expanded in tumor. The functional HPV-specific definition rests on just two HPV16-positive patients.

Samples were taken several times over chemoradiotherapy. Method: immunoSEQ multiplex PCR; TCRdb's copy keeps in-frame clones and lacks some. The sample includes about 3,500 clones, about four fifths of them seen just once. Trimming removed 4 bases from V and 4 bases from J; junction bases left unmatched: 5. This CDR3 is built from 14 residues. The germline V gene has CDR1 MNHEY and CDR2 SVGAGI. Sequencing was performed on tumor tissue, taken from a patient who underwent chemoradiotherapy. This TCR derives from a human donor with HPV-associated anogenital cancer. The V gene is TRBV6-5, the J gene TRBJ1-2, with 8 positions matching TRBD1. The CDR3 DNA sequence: TGTGCCAGCAGTTCACAGGGGGGAGGCTATGGCTACACCTTC. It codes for CASSSQGGGYGYTF.